The 15 T cell receptor beta chains below were found in one sample sequenced in a study of blood T cell repertoires in COVID-19. The data were produced by immunoSEQ multiplex PCR, yet TCRdb's version contains in-frame clones alone and is incomplete. The sample records just over 200,000 clones, 80% being singletons. Sequenced material: peripheral blood. The source is a woman in her 70s with acute or convalescent COVID-19.

The genes are TRBV28 and TRBJ2-5; a weak D match, TRBD2 (5 bases). Between the trimmed V and J ends, which lost 7 bases and 3 bases, there was a span of 18 bases. Germline V lookup: CDR1 MDHEN, CDR2 SYDVKM. The CDR3 spans 15 residues. The CDR3 region is CASITGGLLKETQYF. The CDR3 DNA follows: TGTGCCAGCATCACTGGCGGACTTCTCAAAGAGACCCAGTACTTC.

The chain combines TRBV5-4 with TRBJ1-1, with D unclear. There are 15 residues in the CDR3. V gave up 6 bases and J gave up 0 bases, with 15 bases separating them. Germline lookup yields CDR1 SGHNT and CDR2 YYREEE (reference sequence). For the CDR3, the DNA is TGTGCCAGCATCGATGCGGGCGGACTGAACACTGAAGCTTTCTTT. Amino acid sequence: CASIDAGGLNTEAFF.

The chain uses TRBV11-3 and TRBJ2-5; 10 nucleotides line up with TRBD2. CDR3 length equals 16 residues. Trimming took 2 bases from V and 2 from J; bases not matched to a gene: 5. Germline CDR1 SGHNT, CDR2 YENEEA. Written as DNA, the CDR3 is TGTGCCAGCAGCTTACGGCAGCGGGAGGGGCAAGAGACCCAGTACTTC. Translated: CASSLRQREGQETQYF.

This clone showed up just once. This chain uses TRBV6-5 with TRBJ1-1; 7 bases match TRBD1. V trimming: 8 bases; J trimming: 1 base; junction bases outside the gene matches: 10. Germline-derived CDR1 and CDR2 are MNHEY and SVGAGI. This CDR3 is 15 amino acids long. CDR3 residues: CASQGQGVRNTEAFF. The CDR3 DNA follows: TGTGCCAGCCAGGGGCAGGGGGTCCGGAACACTGAAGCTTTCTTT.

V and J are TRBV27 and TRBJ1-6; D gene ambiguous. Trimming stripped 6 bases from V and 4 bases from J, with 4 bases between. The length of the CDR3 is 12 residues. The germline V gene has CDR1 MNHEY and CDR2 SMNVEV (reference sequence). The CDR3 loop is CASRSYNSPLHF. CDR3 nucleotides: TGTGCCAGCAGATCATATAATTCACCCCTCCACTTT.

The rearrangement uses TRBV3-1 (or the pseudogene TRBV3-2) and TRBJ2-1; weak D call: TRBD2 (6 bases). This CDR3 region has 17 residues. Trimming cost V 1 base and J 4 bases, with 17 bases left between them. Germline lookup yields CDR1 LGHDT and CDR2 YNNKEL (reference sequence). The CDR3 DNA sequence: TGTGCCAGCAGCCAAGTTACTGGCGGGACGGGGTACAATGAGCAGTTCTTC. It codes for CASSQVTGGTGYNEQFF.

A single count supports this clone. The chain combines TRBV5-1 with TRBJ2-1; tentative D call: TRBD1 (7 bases). V lost 2 bases to trimming and J lost 8 bases, with 20 bases between them. The CDR3 consists of 16 residues. CDR1 and CDR2 from the germline V gene are SGHRS and YFSETQ. The CDR3 here is CASSFGGGAAFDEQFF. The CDR3 DNA follows: TGCGCCAGCAGCTTCGGAGGGGGCGCCGCGTTCGATGAGCAGTTCTTC. Using reference TRBV5-1 and TRBJ2-1 for the parts outside the CDR3, the full variable domain is KAGVTQTPRYLIKTRGQQVTLSCSPISGHRSVSWYQQTPGQGLQFLFEYFSETQRNKGNFPGRFSGRQFSNSRSEMNVSTLELGDSALYLCASSFGGGAAFDEQFFGPGTRLTVL.

This chain connects TRBV3-1 (or the pseudogene TRBV3-2) to TRBJ2-2; no reliable D call. In germline, CDR1 is LGHDT, CDR2 YNNKEL (reference sequence). Deletions cut 4 bases from V and 4 bases from J, with 10 bases between. The CDR3 has 14 residues. The CDR3 sequence is CASSPRTSTGELFF. CDR3 nucleotides: TGTGCCAGCAGCCCGCGAACGAGCACCGGGGAGCTGTTTTTT.

This clone was counted once. CDR3 nucleotides: TGTGCCAGCAGTACTATGGGACAGCAGCCCCAGCATTTT. Amino acid sequence: CASSTMGQQPQHF. The chain uses TRBV6-6 and TRBJ1-5, with 7 nucleotides matching TRBD1. Germline CDR1 MNHNY, CDR2 SVGAGI (reference sequence). Trimming at V came to 5 bases and at J to 7 bases, leaving 5 bases not matched to a gene. CDR3 length: 13 amino acids.

In nucleotides, the CDR3 is TGTGCCACCCGGGACAGCTCCTACAATGAGCAGTTCTTC. Translating it yields CATRDSSYNEQFF. The chain uses TRBV28 and TRBJ2-1, with 7 positions matching TRBD1. The V and J ends lost 10 bases and 0 bases, in that order; junction bases with no gene match: 3. Germline-derived CDR1 and CDR2 are MDHEN and SYDVKM. CDR3 size: 13 residues.

This chain connects TRBV29-1 to TRBJ2-7, with a tentative D call TRBD2 (5 bases). The CDR3 is 13 amino acids. The ends were cut back, 7 bases at V and 3 bases at J, with 16 bases in the middle. Germline V lookup: CDR1 SQVTM, CDR2 ANQGSEA. CDR3 coding DNA: TGCAGCGCCCACCTGGGAGATCTCTACGAGCAGTACTTC. Amino acids: CSAHLGDLYEQYF.

The J gene is TRBJ2-2, the V gene TRBV5-4; 12 bases align to TRBD2. This CDR3 has 16 residues. CDR1 is SGHNT and CDR2 is YYREEE in the germline V gene (reference sequence). V lost 4 bases and J lost 4; bases outside the gene matches: 5. CDR3 sequence reads: CASSKTSGRGTGELFF. CDR3 DNA: TGTGCCAGCAGCAAGACTAGCGGGAGAGGCACCGGGGAGCTGTTTTTT.

This chain joins TRBV3-1 (or the pseudogene TRBV3-2) and TRBJ2-7, with 7 nucleotides matching TRBD1. Germline loops: CDR1 LGHDT, CDR2 YNNKEL (reference sequence). J was trimmed by 6 bases and V by 4 bases; bases with no gene match: 9. CDR3 length equals 14 residues. The CDR3 sequence: CASSRDRAGSEQYF. The CDR3 region has the DNA TGTGCCAGCAGCCGCGACAGGGCAGGGAGCGAGCAGTACTTC.

This sequence joins TRBV10-3 and TRBJ2-1; possibly TRBD1 for D (7 bases). V was cut by 6 bases and J by 1 base, with 13 bases left in between. This CDR3 is 15 amino acids long. Per germline, CDR1 ENHRY and CDR2 SYGVKD. CDR3 sequence (DNA): TGTGCCATCAGACATGCGGGACAGTCCTACAATGAGCAGTTCTTC. Its translation: CAIRHAGQSYNEQFF.

The rearrangement uses TRBV5-1 and TRBJ2-5, with D perhaps TRBD2 (5 bases). The CDR3 has 13 amino acids. Germline V gene sequence: CDR1 SGHRS, CDR2 YFSETQ. V was cut by 4 bases and J by 2 bases, with 9 bases left in between. CDR3 DNA: TGCGCCAGCAGCGGAACTAGTCAAGAGACCCAGTACTTC. Protein product: CASSGTSQETQYF.